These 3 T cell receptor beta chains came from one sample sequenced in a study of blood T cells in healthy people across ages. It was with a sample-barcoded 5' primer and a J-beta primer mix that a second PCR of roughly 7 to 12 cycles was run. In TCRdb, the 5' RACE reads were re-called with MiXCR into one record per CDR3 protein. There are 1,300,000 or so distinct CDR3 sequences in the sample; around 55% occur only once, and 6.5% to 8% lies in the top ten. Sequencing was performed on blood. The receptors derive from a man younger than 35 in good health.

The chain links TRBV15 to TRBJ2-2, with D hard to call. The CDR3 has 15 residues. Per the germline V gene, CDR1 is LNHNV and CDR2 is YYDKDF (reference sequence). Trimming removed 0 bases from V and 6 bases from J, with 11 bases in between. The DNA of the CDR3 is TGTGCCACCAGCAGAGACTTCCCGGGTTCCGGGGAGCTGTTTTTT. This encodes CATSRDFPGSGELFF. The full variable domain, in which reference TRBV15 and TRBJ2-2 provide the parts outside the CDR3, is DAMVIQNPRYQVTQFGKPVTLSCSQTLNHNVMYWYQQKSSQAPKLLFHYYDKDFNNEADTPDNFQSRRPNTSFCFLDIRSPGLGDTAMYLCATSRDFPGSGELFFGEGSRLTVL.

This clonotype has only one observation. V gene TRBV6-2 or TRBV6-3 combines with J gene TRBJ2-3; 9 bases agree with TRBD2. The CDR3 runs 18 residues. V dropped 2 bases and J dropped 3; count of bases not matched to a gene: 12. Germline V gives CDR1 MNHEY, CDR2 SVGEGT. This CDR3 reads CASSYRGRGRSSTDTQYF. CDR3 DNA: TGTGCCAGCAGTTACCGCGGGAGGGGGAGGTCGTCGACAGATACGCAGTATTTT.

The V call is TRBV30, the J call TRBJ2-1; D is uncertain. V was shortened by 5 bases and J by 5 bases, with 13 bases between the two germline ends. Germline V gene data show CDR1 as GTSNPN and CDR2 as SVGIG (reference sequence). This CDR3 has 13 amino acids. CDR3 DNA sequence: TGTGCCTGGTCACCCGCTCCCCACAATGAGCAGTTCTTC. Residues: CAWSPAPHNEQFF.